The 2 T cell receptor beta chains reported below all come from one sample, sequenced in a study of cytomegalovirus exposure and HLA in healthy donors. The PCR made use of 60 Vbeta and 13 Jbeta primers. The protocol was immunoSEQ multiplex PCR, while the TCRdb copy is restricted to in-frame clones and leaves out a portion. The data hold approximately 140,000 clones, with 55% to 70% observed a single time. Sequenced input: PBMCs. Every receptor here comes from an older woman in good health and CMV-seropositive.

The chain has TRBV2 and TRBJ1-5; D gene uncertain. CDR3 length: 15 residues. The V end lost 2 bases, the J end lost 0 bases, and 8 bases lay between the germline ends. Per germline, CDR1 SNHLY and CDR2 FYNNEI. The CDR3 DNA reads as TGTGCCAGCAGTGAACGGGAGTATAGCAATCAGCCCCAGCATTTT. Its translation: CASSEREYSNQPQHF.

The V gene is TRBV28, the J gene TRBJ1-2; D remains ambiguous. The CDR3 extends over 16 amino acids. Germline CDR1 MDHEN, CDR2 SYDVKM. V lost 7 bases and J lost 5, with 23 bases in between. CDR3 amino acids: CASTINPGREGYGYTF. The CDR3 DNA reads TGTGCCAGCACTATAAACCCGGGGAGAGAAGGGTATGGCTACACCTTC.